This TCR beta chain is drawn from a study of human T cells and chemical hapten exposure. The CDR3 runs 15 residues. CDR1 is SQVTM, CDR2 ANQGSEA, per germline. The V and J ends lost 6 bases and 6 bases respectively, with 21 bases between them. Time point specified: patch test 1, 2 weeks after DPC sensitization. Treatment specified: therapeutic diphenylcyclopropenone sensitization with weekly scalp DPC. Patients had alopecia, were aged 18 to 70, and were not pregnant. This clonotype was found a few times. TCRdb ran MiXCR on the RACE reads and lists one entry per CDR3 protein. In the table there are 95,000 to 150,000 distinct CDR3 sequences, roughly an eighth of which are singletons.

The chain links TRBV29-1 to TRBJ2-1; tentative D call: TRBD1 (7 bases). This TCR was recovered from a man between 18 and 29 years old with alopecia areata. Some clones in this sample may be carry-over from other donors' samples. The input for sequencing was whole blood, taken in connection with sensitization to the hapten diphenylcyclopropenone (DPC). Here the CDR3 reads CSVGGGGKVGNEQFF. The CDR3 DNA reads as TGCAGCGTCGGAGGGGGCGGTAAGGTGGGCAATGAGCAGTTCTTC.